This TCR beta chain stems from a study of technical replicates of blood from a handful of donors. In germline, CDR1 is MDHEN, CDR2 SYDVKM. The length of the CDR3 is 14 residues. Trimming removed 7 bases from V and 3 bases from J, with 15 bases in between. Measured with immunoSEQ multiplex PCR; TCRdb has only the in-frame clones, and not every one. The sample consists of 95,000 or so clones, 95% of them appearing once. The TCR sequence derives from a human donor in good health. The rearrangement links TRBV28 to TRBJ1-2; possibly TRBD1 for D (5 bases). Sequencing was done on a sample of T cells isolated from PBMCs. This chain's CDR3 is CASIWGGSDYGYTF. CDR3 DNA: TGTGCCAGCATTTGGGGGGGATCTGACTATGGCTACACCTTC.